This TCR beta chain was profiled in a study of cytomegalovirus exposure and HLA in healthy donors. Study details: Within the Caucasian-associated ancestry cluster were around 81% of the approximately 390 genotyped donors. Study observations and caveats: Follow-up analysis seemed to connect common viral pathogens with several of the most significant clusters identified. In a later analysis, at a false discovery rate of 0.05, 15,000 to 20,000 TCR beta sequences matched HLA alleles.

Worth noting for this clone: Antigen unknown.

Researchers ran the PCR with 60 Vbeta and 13 Jbeta primers. Here immunoSEQ multiplex PCR was the method, and the copy in TCRdb shows in-frame clones only, minus some. The sample contains about 180,000 clones, over 70% of which appear only once. This sequence was found in a woman aged 60-70 years in good health and CMV-seropositive. Sequenced material: PBMCs.

This CDR3 reads CASSYPGTRGGETQYF. The CDR3 DNA sequence: TGTGCCAGCAGTTACCCCGGGACTAGGGGGGGAGAGACCCAGTACTTC. The chain employs TRBV6-5 and TRBJ2-5; 8 nucleotides agree with TRBD2. This CDR3 is built from 16 residues. Trimming removed 2 bases from V and 4 bases from J; junction bases left unmatched: 9. Germline CDR1 and CDR2: MNHEY and SVGAGI.